The 18 T cell receptor beta chains below come from one sample, sequenced in a study of blood T cell repertoires in COVID-19. Profiled with immunoSEQ multiplex PCR; TCRdb holds only in-frame clones, not every one. The sample lists about 180,000 clones, around 86% occurring once. Sequenced material: peripheral blood. The receptors originated from a woman in her sixties or seventies with COVID-19, enrolled during active disease.

The rearrangement uses TRBV7-9 and TRBJ2-1, with TRBD2 matching over 9 bases. With V trimmed by 2 bases and J by 8 bases, 7 bases remained unmatched. Germline CDR1 SEHNR, CDR2 FQNEAQ (reference sequence). This CDR3 region has 15 residues. The CDR3 DNA is TGTGCCAGCAGCTTATTTAGCGGGAGAGGTGATGAGCAGTTCTTC. It translates to CASSLFSGRGDEQFF.

This clone came up once. In nucleotides, the CDR3 is TGTGCCACCATCGCGACAGGGTCGGTCAATGAGCAGTTCTTC. Protein product: CATIATGSVNEQFF. The rearrangement joins TRBV24-1 to TRBJ2-1; the match to TRBD1 covers 7 bases. The CDR3 contains 14 residues. The germline V gene has CDR1 KGHDR and CDR2 SFDVKD. J was trimmed by 6 bases and V by 8 bases; bases with no gene match: 9.

This clone appeared a few times. Here the CDR3 DNA reads TGTGCCAGCAGCGTAGAGACAGGGGGCAATTCACCCCTCCACTTT. Protein sequence: CASSVETGGNSPLHF. The chain uses TRBV9 and TRBJ1-6; 10 bases line up with TRBD1. Germline V gene data show CDR1 as SGDLS and CDR2 as YYNGEE. V was pared by 0 bases and J by 7 bases, with 1 base of the junction left unmatched. The CDR3 loop spans 15 amino acids. The whole variable domain, filled in from reference TRBV9 and TRBJ1-6, reads DSGVTQTPKHLITATGQRVTLRCSPRSGDLSVYWYQQSLDQGLQFLIQYYNGEERAKGNILERFSAQQFPDLHSELNLSSLELGDSALYFCASSVETGGNSPLHFGNGTRLTVT.

As to this clone: The junction departs from the called germline gene at one end, perhaps through a read error. The V and J genes are TRBV28 and TRBJ2-7; 11 nucleotides agree with TRBD2. CDR1 and CDR2 from the germline V gene are MDHEN and SYDVKM. The CDR3 length is 14 residues. The CDR3 here is CASGGGLAELYASF. Here the CDR3 DNA reads TGTGCCAGCGGGGGGGGACTAGCGGAACTTTACGCCTCCTTC.

The V gene is TRBV6-1, the J gene TRBJ2-1, with 9 bases that match TRBD2. After removal of 0 bases from V and 10 bases from J, the junction contained 10 bases not matched to a gene. CDR1 is MNHNS and CDR2 is SASEGT in the germline V gene. This CDR3 has 16 amino acids. The CDR3 loop is CASSEAGREGRPEQFF. The CDR3 DNA reads as TGTGCCAGCAGTGAAGCGGGGCGGGAGGGCCGGCCCGAGCAGTTCTTC.

The chain links TRBV2 to TRBJ2-1; 7 bases match TRBD1. Germline lookup yields CDR1 SNHLY and CDR2 FYNNEI. With 5 bases clipped from V and 6 bases from J, the junction kept 7 bases outside the gene matches. This CDR3 region has 14 residues. DNA of the CDR3: TGTGCCAGCAGTTATTGGGGACAGTTCAATGAGCAGTTCTTC. It is translated as CASSYWGQFNEQFF.

As to this clone: The junction differs from germline at one of its ends, possibly a read error. The gene calls are TRBV19 and TRBJ1-2, with 7 bases that match TRBD1. Germline V CDR1 and CDR2: LNHDA, SQIVND (reference sequence). This CDR3 comprises 12 residues. CDR3 amino acids: CASSIEDRLLAF. The CDR3 bases are TGTGCCAGTAGTATAGAGGACAGGCTCCTCGCCTTC.

The V gene is TRBV28, the J gene TRBJ2-3, with 10 bases fitting TRBD1. CDR1 MDHEN and CDR2 SYDVKM come from the germline V gene. Trimming removed 0 bases from V and 2 bases from J; junction bases left unmatched: 8. This CDR3 spans 18 amino acids. The CDR3 protein is CASSLWGTGAGDTDTQYF. CDR3 nucleotide sequence: TGTGCCAGCAGTTTATGGGGGACAGGGGCGGGGGACACAGATACGCAGTATTTT.

The chain employs TRBV30 and TRBJ2-3; possibly TRBD2 for D (5 bases). The CDR3 is 15 amino acids. V was cut by 1 base and J by 7 bases, with 18 bases left in between. Germline CDR1 reads GTSNPN; CDR2 reads SVGIG (reference sequence). The CDR3, as DNA: TGTGCCTGGAGTGGGAGGAGCCCAACGAAGTATACGCAGTATTTT. Its translation is CAWSGRSPTKYTQYF.

The chain employs TRBV7-3 and TRBJ2-1; 10 bases map to TRBD2. In germline, CDR1 is SGHTA, CDR2 FQGTGA. The V and J ends lost 4 bases and 5 bases, in that order; junction bases with no gene match: 5. The CDR3 has 15 residues. The CDR3 nucleotides are TGTGCCAGCAGCTCCGGACTAGCGGTTCACAATGAGCAGTTCTTC. It specifies CASSSGLAVHNEQFF.

In its sample, this clone was seen once. As DNA, the CDR3 is TGTGCCAGCAGCCAGGGGGGAGCGGGAGGGGTCACTGAGCAGTTCTTC. Translation: CASSQGGAGGVTEQFF. The chain joins TRBV7-9 to TRBJ2-1; 10 nucleotides line up with TRBD2. This CDR3 has 16 amino acids. With 5 bases clipped from V and 9 bases from J, the junction kept 13 bases outside the gene matches. Germline values: CDR1 SEHNR, CDR2 FQNEAQ (reference sequence). Together with reference TRBV7-9 and TRBJ2-1, the CDR3 gives the full variable domain: DTGVSQNPRHKITKRGQNVTFRCDPISEHNRLYWYRQTLGQGPEFLTYFQNEAQLEKSRLLSDRFSAERPKGSFSTLEIQRTEQGDSAMYLCASSQGGAGGVTEQFFGPGTRLTVL.

The CDR3 protein is CASRFDSYGYTF. CDR3 DNA: TGCGCCAGCAGATTTGATAGCTATGGCTACACCTTC. This chain links TRBV5-1 with TRBJ1-2; D gene uncertain. The CDR3 has 12 residues. Trimming stripped 5 bases from V and 4 bases from J, with 9 bases between. The germline V gene has CDR1 SGHRS and CDR2 YFSETQ.

This clone appeared a single time. The CDR3 protein is CATSRDSGGQETQYF. Here the CDR3 DNA reads TGTGCCACCAGCAGAGATTCCGGCGGCCAAGAGACCCAGTACTTC. This sequence joins TRBV15 and TRBJ2-5; D ambiguous. The CDR3 is made up of 15 amino acids. V shed 0 bases and J shed 1 base, with 9 bases lying between them. Germline V gives CDR1 LNHNV, CDR2 YYDKDF (reference sequence).

The chain recombines TRBV9 with TRBJ2-5; D is uncertain. The CDR3 covers 13 residues. Trimming stripped 0 bases from V and 9 bases from J, with 12 bases between. Germline-derived CDR1 and CDR2 are SGDLS and YYNGEE. CDR3 bases: TGTGCCAGCAGCGTAGTCGGTAGCCCGCCCCAGTACTTC. The encoded protein is CASSVVGSPPQYF.

The rearrangement links TRBV6-5 to TRBJ2-7, with D possibly being TRBD1 (6 bases). V dropped 6 bases and J dropped 4 bases, with 16 bases sitting between them. CDR1 and CDR2 (germline): MNHEY, SVGAGI. CDR3 size: 14 residues. The DNA of the CDR3 is TGTGCCAGCAGGATAAACAGGGTTGGGTACGAGCAGTACTTC. The encoded protein is CASRINRVGYEQYF.

This clone was seen more than once but under ten times. V usage is TRBV4-3 and J usage is TRBJ2-3, with 9 bases fitting TRBD1. The CDR3 is 17 residues long. With 3 bases clipped from V and 0 bases from J, the junction kept 7 bases outside the gene matches. Germline lookup yields CDR1 LGHNA and CDR2 YSLEER. In DNA form, the CDR3 reads TGCGCCAGCAGCCAGTTTGGGACAGGGAGAAGCACAGATACGCAGTATTTT. Its translation: CASSQFGTGRSTDTQYF.

The V and J genes are TRBV4-3 and TRBJ2-7, with 7 nucleotides matching TRBD1. CDR3 size: 17 residues. Looked up from germline, CDR1 is LGHNA and CDR2 is YSLEER. With V trimmed by 0 bases and J by 1 base, 9 bases remained unmatched. In nucleotides, the CDR3 is TGCGCCAGCAGCCAAGATCGGGGCACAGGGGCGTCCTACGAGCAGTACTTC. It is translated as CASSQDRGTGASYEQYF.

The gene calls are TRBV7-2 and TRBJ2-7; TRBD2 agrees at 7 bases. This CDR3 is built from 14 residues. The germline gives CDR1 SGHTA, CDR2 FQGNSA. Trimming took 5 bases from V and 0 from J; bases not matched to a gene: 4. CDR3 region: CASSQGGSSYEQYF. The CDR3 DNA sequence: TGTGCCAGCAGCCAGGGAGGGAGCTCCTACGAGCAGTACTTC.